This TCR beta chain was identified in a study of human T cells and chemical hapten exposure. As concerns this clonotype: What it binds is unknown.

Per the study methods: Sample TCR totals centred on a median of around 95,000, ranging about 20,000 to 700,000. TCRdb re-analysed the RACE reads in MiXCR, keeping a single row per CDR3 protein. V and J calls and clone size were set by TCRdb, not the authors. The sample has about 79,000 distinct CDR3 sequences, about 8.7% seen once. The time point here: healthy volunteer bleed at 6 weeks. Extraction yielded total RNA from whole blood (unfractionated). Unmatched junction bases numbered 17, after V lost 2 bases and J lost 4 bases. This CDR3 contains 19 residues. Germline loops: CDR1 SEHNR, CDR2 FQNEAQ (reference sequence). Findings and limits, study-wide: TCRs above 1 in 1000 frequency stayed constant with DPC sensitization.

This chain connects TRBV7-9 to TRBJ1-2; the match to TRBD1 covers 9 bases. Sequencing input: whole blood. This receptor was taken from a male donor in good health. Some clones in this sample may be carry-over from other donors' samples. CDR3 region: CASSLLAPLTGGASYGYTF. In nucleotides, the CDR3 is TGTGCCAGCAGCTTATTGGCCCCCCTTACAGGGGGCGCGAGCTATGGCTACACCTTC.